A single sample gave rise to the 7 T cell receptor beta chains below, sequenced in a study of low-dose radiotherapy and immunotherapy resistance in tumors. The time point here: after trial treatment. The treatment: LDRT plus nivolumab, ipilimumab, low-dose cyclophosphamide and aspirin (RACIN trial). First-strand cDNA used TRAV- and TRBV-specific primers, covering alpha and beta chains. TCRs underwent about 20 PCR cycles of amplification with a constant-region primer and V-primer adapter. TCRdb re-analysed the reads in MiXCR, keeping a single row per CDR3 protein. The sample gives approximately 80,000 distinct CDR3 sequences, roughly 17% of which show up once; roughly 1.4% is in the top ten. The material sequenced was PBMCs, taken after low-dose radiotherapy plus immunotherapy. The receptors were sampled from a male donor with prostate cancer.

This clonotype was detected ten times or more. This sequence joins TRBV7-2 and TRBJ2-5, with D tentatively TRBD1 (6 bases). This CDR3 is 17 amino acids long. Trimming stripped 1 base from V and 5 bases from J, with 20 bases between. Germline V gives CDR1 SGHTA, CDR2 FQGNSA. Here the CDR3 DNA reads TGTGCCAGCAGCTTAGGGGTGGACAGCACGCGAAGGGAGACCCAGTACTTC. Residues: CASSLGVDSTRRETQYF.

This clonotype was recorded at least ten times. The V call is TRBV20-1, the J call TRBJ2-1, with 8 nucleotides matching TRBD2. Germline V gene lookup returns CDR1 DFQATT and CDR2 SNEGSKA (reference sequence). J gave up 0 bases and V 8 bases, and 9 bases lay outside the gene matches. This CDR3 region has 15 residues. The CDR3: CSFSLAGSSYNEQFF. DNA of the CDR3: TGCAGTTTCTCCCTAGCGGGTTCCTCCTACAATGAGCAGTTCTTC.

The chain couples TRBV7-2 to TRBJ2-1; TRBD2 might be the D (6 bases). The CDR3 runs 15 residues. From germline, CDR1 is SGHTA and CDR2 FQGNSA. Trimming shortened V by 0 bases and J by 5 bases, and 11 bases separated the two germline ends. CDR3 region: CTSSLAGLSNNEQFF. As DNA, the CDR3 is TGTACCAGCAGCTTAGCGGGACTCAGCAACAATGAGCAGTTCTTC.

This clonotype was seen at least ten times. CDR3 sequence reads: CASSRTSGRETQYF. DNA of the CDR3: TGTGCCAGCAGTAGGACTAGCGGGAGGGAGACCCAGTACTTC. This chain joins TRBV5-4 and TRBJ2-5; 14 nucleotides align to TRBD2. Germline loops: CDR1 SGHNT, CDR2 YYREEE (reference sequence). This CDR3 spans 14 amino acids. With 5 bases clipped from V and 5 bases from J, the junction kept 2 bases outside the gene matches.

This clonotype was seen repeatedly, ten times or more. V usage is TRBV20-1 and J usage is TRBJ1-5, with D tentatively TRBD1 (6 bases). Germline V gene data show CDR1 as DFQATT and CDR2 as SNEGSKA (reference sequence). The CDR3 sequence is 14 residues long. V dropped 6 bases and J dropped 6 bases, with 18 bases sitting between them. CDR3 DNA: TGCAGTGCGGACACAGGGAGTCGCGGTCAGCCCCAGCATTTT. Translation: CSADTGSRGQPQHF.

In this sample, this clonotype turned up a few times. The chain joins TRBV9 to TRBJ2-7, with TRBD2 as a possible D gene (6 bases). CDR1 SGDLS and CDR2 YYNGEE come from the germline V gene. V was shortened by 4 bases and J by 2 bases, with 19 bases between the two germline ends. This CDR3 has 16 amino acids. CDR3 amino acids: CASSTREAEGTYEQYF. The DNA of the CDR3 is TGTGCCAGCAGCACCCGGGAAGCGGAGGGAACCTACGAGCAGTACTTC. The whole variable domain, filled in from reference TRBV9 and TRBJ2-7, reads DSGVTQTPKHLITATGQRVTLRCSPRSGDLSVYWYQQSLDQGLQFLIQYYNGEERAKGNILERFSAQQFPDLHSELNLSSLELGDSALYFCASSTREAEGTYEQYFGPGTRLTVT.

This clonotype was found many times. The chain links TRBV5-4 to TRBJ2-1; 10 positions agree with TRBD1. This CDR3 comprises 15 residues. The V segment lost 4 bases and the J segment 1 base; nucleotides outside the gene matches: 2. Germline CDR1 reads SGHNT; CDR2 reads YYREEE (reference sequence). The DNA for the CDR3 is TGTGCCAGCAGCCGGGACAGGGGATCCTACAATGAGCAGTTCTTC. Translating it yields CASSRDRGSYNEQFF.